The entry that follows covers one T cell receptor (beta chain) sequence. Its antigen remains unknown. As part of library construction, unique molecular identifiers were attached to individual cDNA molecules. One entry per CDR3 protein results from TCRdb running MiXCR on the 5' RACE reads. The sample has tens of thousands of distinct CDR3 sequences, 9% to 15% seen once. From germline, CDR1 is SEHNR and CDR2 FQNEAQ (reference sequence). V was clipped by 4 bases and J by 0 bases; unmatched bases: 3. The CDR3 loop spans 15 amino acids. These data are taken from a study of early T cells in non-severe SARS-CoV-2 infection. Study in general: Sequencing input comprised bulk RNA from unsorted whole blood; chain pairing was not available.

The study, taken as a whole, reports: VDJdb matching skewed toward anti-spike CD8 responses, missing private and CD4 specificities.

Sequencing was done on a sample of whole blood. V usage is TRBV7-9 and J usage is TRBJ2-3; 8 nucleotides match TRBD1. The TCR originated in an adult who was a healthcare worker with PCR-confirmed SARS-CoV-2 infection or an uninfected control (not recorded which). The CDR3 nucleotides read TGTGCCAGCAGCTCCTGGACAGGGAGCACAGATACGCAGTATTTT. Translation gives CASSSWTGSTDTQYF.